Listed below are T cell receptor beta chains from one sample, sequenced in a study of T-cell reconstitution after alpha-beta-depleted transplantation in children. TCRdb itself ran the PCR reads through MiXCR, one entry per CDR3 protein. Of around 140,000 distinct CDR3 sequences listed, roughly 9% were seen once; the top ten hold roughly 18%. The material was PBMCs, mostly from graft donor cells, obtained 180 days after TCRalphabeta/CD19-depleted stem cell transplant. Receptors originate from a female patient aged 2-9 years who had a stem cell transplant for congenital amegakaryocytic thrombocytopenia, so the T cells may come from the graft donor. Both conserved end residues are part of each CDR3. The D gene is left open where the match is weak. Size values are once, few and many counts, or a class for expanded clones, and some rows have none.

cdr3_length: 16
clone_size: -
j_call: TRBJ2-5
v_call: TRBV10-3
d_call: -
cdr3_nt: TGTGCCATCAGTGAGCCATCCCGCGACCTACAAGAGACCCAGTACTTC
cdr3_aa: CAISEPSRDLQETQYF

cdr3_length: 12
clone_size: many
j_call: TRBJ2-7
v_call: TRBV20-1
d_call: -
cdr3_nt: TGCAGTGCTAGCAGTTTAGAGATCGAGCAGTACTTC
cdr3_aa: CSASSLEIEQYF

cdr3_length: 15
clone_size: many
j_call: TRBJ2-1
v_call: TRBV12-3/TRBV12-4
d_call: -
cdr3_nt: TGTGCCAGCAGTTTACGGGACGGTACCTACAATGAGCAGTTCTTC
cdr3_aa: CASSLRDGTYNEQFF

cdr3_length: 13
clone_size: -
j_call: TRBJ2-2
v_call: TRBV15
d_call: TRBD2
cdr3_nt: TGTGCCGAAATAGCGGGAGAAAGCGGGGAGCTGTTTTTT
cdr3_aa: CAEIAGESGELFF

cdr3_length: 14
clone_size: -
j_call: TRBJ2-1
v_call: TRBV30
d_call: TRBD2
cdr3_nt: TGTGCCTGGTGGGAGGGACTAGCGATCAATGAGCAGTTCTTC
cdr3_aa: CAWWEGLAINEQFF

cdr3_length: 16
clone_size: few
j_call: TRBJ2-5
v_call: TRBV3-1
d_call: TRBD1
cdr3_nt: TGTGCCAGCAGCCAAGATGCGACAGGGGGACGAGAGACCCAGTACTTC
cdr3_aa: CASSQDATGGRETQYF

cdr3_length: 11
clone_size: many
j_call: TRBJ1-2
v_call: TRBV20-1
d_call: -
cdr3_nt: TGCAGTGCCTCGACAGTGCGCGGCTACACCTTC
cdr3_aa: CSASTVRGYTF

cdr3_length: 16
clone_size: many
j_call: TRBJ2-2
v_call: TRBV28
d_call: TRBD1
cdr3_nt: TGTGCCAGCGGACAGGGGGCCTCTAACTTCCCCGGGGAGCTGTTTTTT
cdr3_aa: CASGQGASNFPGELFF

cdr3_length: 14
clone_size: many
j_call: TRBJ2-2
v_call: TRBV5-1
d_call: TRBD1
cdr3_nt: TGCGCCAGCAGCCCCGAGCAGGGGGCCGGGGAGCTGTTTTTT
cdr3_aa: CASSPEQGAGELFF

cdr3_length: 17
clone_size: -
j_call: TRBJ2-1
v_call: TRBV11-2
d_call: TRBD2
cdr3_nt: TGTGCCAGCACGGGACTAATAACTCCGGGCTCCTACAATGAGCAGTTCTTC
cdr3_aa: CASTGLITPGSYNEQFF

cdr3_length: 15
clone_size: many
j_call: TRBJ2-7
v_call: TRBV4-2
d_call: -
cdr3_nt: TGTGCCAGCAGCCAAGCTCAAGGGAGCTCCTACGAGCAGTACTTC
cdr3_aa: CASSQAQGSSYEQYF

cdr3_length: 15
clone_size: many
j_call: TRBJ2-7
v_call: TRBV28
d_call: -
cdr3_nt: TGTGCCAGCACCTCGGCCCAGGGGGGGACCTACGAGCAGTACTTC
cdr3_aa: CASTSAQGGTYEQYF

cdr3_length: 14
clone_size: -
j_call: TRBJ1-2
v_call: TRBV18
d_call: TRBD1
cdr3_nt: TGTGCCAGCTCCCGGACAGGGGAAGCCTATGGCTACACCTTC
cdr3_aa: CASSRTGEAYGYTF

cdr3_length: 11
clone_size: -
j_call: TRBJ2-7
v_call: TRBV6-2/TRBV6-3
d_call: -
cdr3_nt: TGTGCCAGTAGCACAACCTACGAGCAGTACTTC
cdr3_aa: CASSTTYEQYF

cdr3_length: 17
clone_size: -
j_call: TRBJ2-6
v_call: TRBV5-1
d_call: -
cdr3_nt: TGCGCCAGCAGCCCAGCCCTCCTGGGCTCTGGGGCCAACGTCCTGACTTTC
cdr3_aa: CASSPALLGSGANVLTF

cdr3_length: 18
clone_size: many
j_call: TRBJ2-3
v_call: TRBV20-1
d_call: TRBD1
cdr3_nt: TGCAGTGCTAGAGATTGGGGACGGACAGGCCTAAGCACAGATACGCAGTATTTT
cdr3_aa: CSARDWGRTGLSTDTQYF

cdr3_length: 13
clone_size: -
j_call: TRBJ2-5
v_call: TRBV6-6
d_call: TRBD2
cdr3_nt: TGTGCCAGCAGCAAGCGGGAGTTAGAGACCCAGTACTTC
cdr3_aa: CASSKRELETQYF

cdr3_length: 13
clone_size: -
j_call: TRBJ2-5
v_call: TRBV20-1
d_call: -
cdr3_nt: TGCAGTGCTAGCCCCGGGAGCGGAGAGACCCAGTACTTT
cdr3_aa: CSASPGSGETQYF

cdr3_length: 12
clone_size: many
j_call: TRBJ1-2
v_call: TRBV29-1
d_call: TRBD1
cdr3_nt: TGCAGCGACAGGGACAGTCTTTATGGCTACACCTTC
cdr3_aa: CSDRDSLYGYTF

cdr3_length: 15
clone_size: -
j_call: TRBJ2-1
v_call: TRBV6-2/TRBV6-3
d_call: TRBD2
cdr3_nt: TGTGCCAGCACCCACGGGGGACTAGCGGACAATGAGCAGTTCTTC
cdr3_aa: CASTHGGLADNEQFF

cdr3_length: 14
clone_size: many
j_call: TRBJ2-3
v_call: TRBV10-3
d_call: TRBD2
cdr3_nt: TGTGCCATCAGTGAGGAGTTAGCGGGAGATACGCAGTATTTT
cdr3_aa: CAISEELAGDTQYF

cdr3_length: 16
clone_size: many
j_call: TRBJ2-5
v_call: TRBV29-1
d_call: -
cdr3_nt: TGCAGCGACAACAGCCCGGACCCGCCTAGACAAGAGACCCAGTACTTC
cdr3_aa: CSDNSPDPPRQETQYF

cdr3_length: 15
clone_size: many
j_call: TRBJ1-1
v_call: TRBV5-1
d_call: -
cdr3_nt: TGCGCCAGCAGCTTGTCTTCTCTGGGGAACACTGAAGCTTTCTTT
cdr3_aa: CASSLSSLGNTEAFF